This TCR beta chain was profiled in a study of blood T cell repertoires in COVID-19. At the level of the study: Samples came from the United States, Italy and Spain, spanning acute and convalescent COVID-19. PBMCs, B-cell-depleted T cells, or T cells were the source of the cDNA or gDNA that made up the material.

The CDR3 has 14 amino acids. Germline CDR1 SGHTA, CDR2 FQGNSA. V lost 4 bases and J 2 bases, leaving 9 bases between the germline ends. Methods used by the authors: Scientists estimated how many nucleated cells there were by amplifying reference gene primers. Assay: immunoSEQ multiplex PCR; the TCRdb copy retains only in-frame clones and omits some. V and J calls and clone size are as listed in that table; D and trimming were resolved from the DNA. The sample lists 100,000 to 150,000 clones; approximately 85% were seen once. This clone was detected once. The clonotype comes from a woman older than 75 with COVID-19, enrolled during active disease. Sequenced: peripheral blood. V is TRBV7-2 and J is TRBJ1-3, with D possibly matching TRBD1 (5 bases). CDR3 DNA sequence: TGTGCCAGCAGCTCCAGGGCTCCTGGAAACACCATATATTTT. It yields the protein CASSSRAPGNTIYF.